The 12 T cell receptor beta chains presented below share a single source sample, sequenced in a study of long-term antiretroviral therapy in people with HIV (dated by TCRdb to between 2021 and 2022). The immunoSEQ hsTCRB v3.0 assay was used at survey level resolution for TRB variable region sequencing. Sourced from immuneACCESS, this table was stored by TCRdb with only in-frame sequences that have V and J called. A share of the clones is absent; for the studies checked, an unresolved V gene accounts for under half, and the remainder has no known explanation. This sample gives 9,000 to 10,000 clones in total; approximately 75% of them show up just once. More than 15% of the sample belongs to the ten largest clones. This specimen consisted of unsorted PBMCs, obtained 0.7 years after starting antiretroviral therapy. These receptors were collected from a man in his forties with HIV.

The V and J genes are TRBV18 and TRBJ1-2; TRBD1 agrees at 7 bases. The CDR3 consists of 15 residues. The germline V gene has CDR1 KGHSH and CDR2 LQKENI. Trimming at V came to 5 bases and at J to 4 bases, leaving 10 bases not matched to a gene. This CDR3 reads CASSKKQGTTYGYTF. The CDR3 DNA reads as TGTGCCAGCTCAAAAAAACAGGGGACCACCTATGGCTACACCTTC. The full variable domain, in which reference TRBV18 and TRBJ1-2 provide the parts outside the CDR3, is NAGVMQNPRHLVRRRGQEARLRCSPMKGHSHVYWYRQLPEEGLKFMVYLQKENIIDESGMPKERFSAEFPKEGPSILRIQQVVRGDSAAYFCASSKKQGTTYGYTFGSGTRLTVV.

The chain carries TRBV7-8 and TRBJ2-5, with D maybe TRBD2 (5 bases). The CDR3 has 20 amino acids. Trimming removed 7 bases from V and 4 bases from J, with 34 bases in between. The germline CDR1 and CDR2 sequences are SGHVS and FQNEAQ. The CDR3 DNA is TGTGCCAGCAACCAACAAACCGGGATGCCCGCAATGTCATACCCAGAGACCCAGTACTTC. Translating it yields CASNQQTGMPAMSYPETQYF.

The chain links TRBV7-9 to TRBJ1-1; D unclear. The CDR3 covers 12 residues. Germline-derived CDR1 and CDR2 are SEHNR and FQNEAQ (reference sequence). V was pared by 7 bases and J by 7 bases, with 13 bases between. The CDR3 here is CASMQDAYEAFF. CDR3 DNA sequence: TGTGCCAGCATGCAAGACGCCTATGAAGCTTTCTTT.

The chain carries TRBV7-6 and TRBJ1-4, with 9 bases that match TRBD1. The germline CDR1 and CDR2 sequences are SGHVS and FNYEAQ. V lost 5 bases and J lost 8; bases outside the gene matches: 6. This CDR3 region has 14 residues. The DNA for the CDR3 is TGTGCCAGCAGCCAACGGGACAGGGAGGAAAAACTGTTTTTT. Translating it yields CASSQRDREEKLFF.

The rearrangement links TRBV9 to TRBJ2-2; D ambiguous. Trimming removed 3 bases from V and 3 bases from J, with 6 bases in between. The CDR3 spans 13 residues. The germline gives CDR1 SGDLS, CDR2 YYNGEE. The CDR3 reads CASSASYTGELFF. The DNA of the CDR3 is TGTGCCAGCAGCGCATCCTACACCGGGGAGCTGTTTTTT.

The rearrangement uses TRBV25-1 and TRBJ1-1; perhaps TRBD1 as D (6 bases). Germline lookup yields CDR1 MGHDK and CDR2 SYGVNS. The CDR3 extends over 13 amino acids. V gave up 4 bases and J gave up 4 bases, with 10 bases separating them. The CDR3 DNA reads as TGTGCCAGCAGTGGGCAGGGGCGCACTGAAGCTTTCTTT. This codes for CASSGQGRTEAFF.

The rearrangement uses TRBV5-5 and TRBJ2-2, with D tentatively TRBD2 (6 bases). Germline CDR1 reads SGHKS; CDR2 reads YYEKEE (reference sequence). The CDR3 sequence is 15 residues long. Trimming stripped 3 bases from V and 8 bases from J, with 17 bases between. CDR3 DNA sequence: TGTGCCAGCAGCTCCGCCGGGACTTTGAATGGGGAGCTGTTTTTT. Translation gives CASSSAGTLNGELFF.

The CDR3 sequence is CASSQDPRVSNTGELFF. The CDR3 coding sequence is TGCGCCAGCAGCCAAGATCCCAGGGTGTCGAACACCGGGGAGCTGTTTTTT. V is TRBV4-3 and J is TRBJ2-2, with D perhaps matching TRBD1 (5 bases). The CDR3 is 17 residues long. CDR1 is LGHNA, CDR2 YSLEER, per germline. Trimming removed 0 bases at V and 0 bases at J, with 11 bases between.

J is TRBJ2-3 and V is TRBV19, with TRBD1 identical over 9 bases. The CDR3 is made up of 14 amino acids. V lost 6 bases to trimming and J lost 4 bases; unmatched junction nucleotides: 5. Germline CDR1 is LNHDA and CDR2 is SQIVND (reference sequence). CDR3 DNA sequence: TGTGCCAGTAGCGGGACAGGGTATCCAGATACGCAGTATTTT. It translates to CASSGTGYPDTQYF.

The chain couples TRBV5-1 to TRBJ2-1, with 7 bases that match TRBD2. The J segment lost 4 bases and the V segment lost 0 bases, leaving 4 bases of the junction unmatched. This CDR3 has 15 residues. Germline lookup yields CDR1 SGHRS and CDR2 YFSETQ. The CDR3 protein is CASSLDPSGYNEQFF. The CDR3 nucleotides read TGCGCCAGCAGCTTGGATCCTAGCGGATACAATGAGCAGTTCTTC.

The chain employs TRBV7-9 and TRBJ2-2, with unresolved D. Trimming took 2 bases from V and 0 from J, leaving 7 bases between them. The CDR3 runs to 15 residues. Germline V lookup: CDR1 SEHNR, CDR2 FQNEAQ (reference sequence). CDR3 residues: CASSLIGPNTGELFF. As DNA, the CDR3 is TGTGCCAGCAGCTTAATCGGGCCGAACACCGGGGAGCTGTTTTTT.

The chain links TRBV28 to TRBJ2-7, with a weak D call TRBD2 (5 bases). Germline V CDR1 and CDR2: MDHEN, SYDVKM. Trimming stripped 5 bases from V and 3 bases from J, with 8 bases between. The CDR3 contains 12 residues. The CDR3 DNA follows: TGTGCCAGCAGTCCGGGGTTCTACGAGCAGTACTTC. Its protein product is CASSPGFYEQYF.